This TCR beta chain originates from a study of T-cell memory formation after mild COVID-19. Findings of the study overall: Clones shrinking between day 15 and 85 showed a balanced CD4/CD8 split, and those that grew later tilted toward CD4+.

This clonotype was seen a handful of times. The antigen remains undetermined. MiXCR, applied by TCRdb to the 5' RACE reads, yields one record per CDR3 protein. Seen here are 500,000 to 550,000 distinct CDR3 sequences, just over 20% observed once, and the top ten hold around 12%. Germline trimming cut 6 bases from V and 2 bases from J; bases unmatched to any gene: 3. CDR3 length: 13 residues. Looked up from germline, CDR1 is MNHEY and CDR2 is SVGAGI. The chain couples TRBV6-5 to TRBJ2-7; 8 bases are shared with TRBD1. The sample comprised PBMCs or a T cell subset sorted from them (not recorded which). This receptor was identified in an adult woman who had mild COVID-19 (a few samples of this study predate the infection). Cell type and time point are not known. The CDR3 DNA follows: TGTGCCAGCAGAACAGGGGGACCCTACGAGCAGTACTTC. Residues: CASRTGGPYEQYF.